These T cell receptor beta chains were read from a single sample in a study of T cell responses to AZD1222 COVID-19 vaccine. The assay was immunoSEQ multiplex PCR, and TCRdb's table has in-frame clones only and misses some. The data contain 190,000 or so clones, 70% to 90% of them singletons. The sample in question was peripheral blood, obtained 28 days after the second AZD1222 dose. The receptors were sampled from an adult who received the AZD1222 COVID-19 vaccine. CDR3s leave out the opening cysteine and the closing phenylalanine or tryptophan. Fields, in order: J gene, V gene, CDR3 length, CDR3 protein.

j_call: TRBJ2-1
v_call: TRBV30
cdr3_length: 13
cdr3_aa: ASSRLAGGGDEQF

j_call: TRBJ2-7
v_call: TRBV5-3
cdr3_length: 12
cdr3_aa: ARSRGLAGVEQY

j_call: TRBJ2-7
v_call: TRBV20-1
cdr3_length: 9
cdr3_aa: SAALAGEQY

j_call: TRBJ2-7
v_call: TRBV6-2/TRBV6-3
cdr3_length: 13
cdr3_aa: ASSYESGSRYEQY

j_call: TRBJ2-5
v_call: TRBV9
cdr3_length: 12
cdr3_aa: ASSVAGVGETQY

j_call: TRBJ1-1
v_call: TRBV12-3/TRBV12-4
cdr3_length: 10
cdr3_aa: ASSLDTRAAF

j_call: TRBJ2-7
v_call: TRBV5-1
cdr3_length: 12
cdr3_aa: ASSLGGVDYEQY

j_call: TRBJ2-7
v_call: TRBV4-3
cdr3_length: 12
cdr3_aa: ASSQAREGYEQY

j_call: TRBJ2-2
v_call: TRBV7-6
cdr3_length: 13
cdr3_aa: ASRRDDVGTGELF

j_call: TRBJ1-6
v_call: TRBV7-3
cdr3_length: 14
cdr3_aa: AGGAWDGSYNSPLH

j_call: TRBJ2-1
v_call: TRBV9
cdr3_length: 13
cdr3_aa: ASSVSGRIGNEQF

j_call: TRBJ2-7
v_call: TRBV27
cdr3_length: 14
cdr3_aa: ASSSPRVAGSYEQY

j_call: TRBJ2-3
v_call: TRBV10-3
cdr3_length: 11
cdr3_aa: AIMAGVTDTQY

j_call: TRBJ2-4
v_call: TRBV9
cdr3_length: 13
cdr3_aa: ASSPAGDRRNIQY

j_call: TRBJ1-1
v_call: TRBV12-3/TRBV12-4
cdr3_length: 10
cdr3_aa: ASSLGDTEAF

j_call: TRBJ1-4
v_call: TRBV9
cdr3_length: 12
cdr3_aa: ASSVGGPGEKLF

j_call: TRBJ2-7
v_call: TRBV30
cdr3_length: 10
cdr3_aa: AWSVSGYEQY

j_call: TRBJ2-3
v_call: TRBV28
cdr3_length: 13
cdr3_aa: ASSRSGSSFDPQY

j_call: TRBJ2-3
v_call: TRBV4-2
cdr3_length: 15
cdr3_aa: ASSQAVAAAGWDTQY

j_call: TRBJ2-6
v_call: TRBV27
cdr3_length: 16
cdr3_aa: ASSLFADGPSGANVLT

j_call: TRBJ2-1
v_call: TRBV7-2
cdr3_length: 14
cdr3_aa: ASSEAHASGAREQF

j_call: TRBJ1-4
v_call: TRBV5-1
cdr3_length: 12
cdr3_aa: ASNSGTADEKLF

j_call: TRBJ2-5
v_call: TRBV10-2
cdr3_length: 9
cdr3_aa: ASGQGQTQY

j_call: TRBJ2-2
v_call: TRBV6-5
cdr3_length: 9
cdr3_aa: ASRSRGELF

j_call: TRBJ2-2
v_call: TRBV2
cdr3_length: 12
cdr3_aa: ASRLDRDTGELF

j_call: TRBJ1-2
v_call: TRBV7-2
cdr3_length: 12
cdr3_aa: ASSLPGDLDGYT

j_call: TRBJ1-5
v_call: TRBV27
cdr3_length: 12
cdr3_aa: ASSPVRGNQPQH

j_call: TRBJ1-1
v_call: TRBV19
cdr3_length: 12
cdr3_aa: ASSILQDNTEAF

j_call: TRBJ2-1
v_call: TRBV9
cdr3_length: 13
cdr3_aa: ASSVSGSSYNEQF

j_call: TRBJ2-7
v_call: TRBV7-9
cdr3_length: 14
cdr3_aa: ASSSTADGRPYEQY

j_call: TRBJ1-1
v_call: TRBV7-9
cdr3_length: 12
cdr3_aa: ASSLAKMNTEAF

j_call: TRBJ1-2
v_call: TRBV5-4
cdr3_length: 11
cdr3_aa: ASSPDRGDGYT

j_call: TRBJ1-1
v_call: TRBV28
cdr3_length: 10
cdr3_aa: ASSLLGGRAF